The next 24 T cell receptor beta chains were all read from a single sample in a study of identical twins. TCRdb processed the 5' RACE reads anew with MiXCR; each CDR3 protein has one entry. This table has around 680,000 distinct CDR3 sequences, 8.5% to 9% appearing once. This sample also appeared in a second study, on yellow fever vaccine responses in identical twins.

Sequencing was carried out using PBMCs. The receptor set was obtained from a woman younger than 30 in good health.

This clonotype was detected only a few times. The CDR3 DNA sequence: TGTGCCAGCTCACCCAAGGGTCACGAGCAGTACTTC. Translation gives CASSPKGHEQYF. The chain joins TRBV18 to TRBJ2-7; D is unresolved. This CDR3 contains 12 residues. The ends were cut back, 3 bases at V and 5 bases at J, with 8 bases in the middle. Germline V gives CDR1 KGHSH, CDR2 LQKENI.

The chain is built from TRBV7-9 and TRBJ1-1; D might be TRBD1 (6 bases). This CDR3 region has 15 residues. V lost 6 bases and J lost 6, with 20 bases in between. Germline CDR1 and CDR2: SEHNR and FQNEAQ (reference sequence). The CDR3 nucleotides are TGTGCCAGCAGGTATTTGGGGGGGGCTAAGGCTGAAGCTTTCTTT. This codes for CASRYLGGAKAEAFF.

There are many counts of this clonotype. The J gene is TRBJ2-7, the V gene TRBV12-3 or TRBV12-4, with D perhaps matching TRBD2 (8 bases). The CDR3 extends over 16 amino acids. Trimming removed 4 bases at V and 1 base at J, with 17 bases between. The CDR3 DNA reads as TGTGCCAGCAGTTCCACAGGGGCGGGGGGATCCTACGAGCAGTACTTC. It translates to CASSSTGAGGSYEQYF.

This clonotype was picked up one time. The genes are TRBV7-8 and TRBJ2-7; D ambiguous. Germline CDR1 SGHVS, CDR2 FQNEAQ. V lost 2 bases and J 2 bases, leaving 7 bases between the germline ends. There are 13 residues in the CDR3. The DNA for the CDR3 is TGTGCCAGCAGCTTAATGGCGGCCTACGAGCAGTACTTC. This translates into CASSLMAAYEQYF.

This clonotype was seen many times. The chain uses TRBV20-1 and TRBJ1-4, with D tentatively TRBD1 (6 bases). Germline CDR1 DFQATT, CDR2 SNEGSKA (reference sequence). CDR3 size: 12 residues. V was trimmed by 8 bases and J by 3 bases, leaving 10 bases between them. The CDR3 bases are TGCAGTCCCGGACAGCCTAATGAAAAACTGTTTTTT. Translated: CSPGQPNEKLFF.

The V call is TRBV28, the J call TRBJ2-5; 7 bases fit TRBD2. This CDR3 is built from 17 residues. Germline-derived CDR1 and CDR2 are MDHEN and SYDVKM. V shed 5 bases and J 2 bases; nucleotides not matched to a gene: 14. CDR3 DNA sequence: TGTGCCAGCAGTCTTTTGGGGCTAGCGGACAATCAAGAGACCCAGTACTTC. It codes for CASSLLGLADNQETQYF.

The chain uses TRBV7-9 and TRBJ2-7; tentatively, D is TRBD1 (6 bases). V shed 5 bases and J shed 2 bases, with 19 bases lying between them. The V gene's germline CDR1 is SEHNR and CDR2 FQNEAQ (reference sequence). This CDR3 has 16 residues. CDR3 sequence (DNA): TGTGCCAGCAGCCTCCCTGTGAGGGGGTTAACCTACGAGCAGTACTTC. This encodes CASSLPVRGLTYEQYF.

This clonotype came up many times. The V and J genes are TRBV15 and TRBJ2-6; D call uncertain. The germline V and J ends were trimmed by 3 bases and 1 base, with 7 bases remaining between them. This CDR3 has 15 residues. Germline CDR1 LNHNV, CDR2 YYDKDF (reference sequence). In nucleotides, the CDR3 is TGTGCCACCAGCAGGGACGGTTCTGGGGCCAACGTCCTGACTTTC. As protein: CATSRDGSGANVLTF. Full variable domain (remainder filled in from reference TRBV15 and TRBJ2-6): DAMVIQNPRYQVTQFGKPVTLSCSQTLNHNVMYWYQQKSSQAPKLLFHYYDKDFNNEADTPDNFQSRRPNTSFCFLDIRSPGLGDTAMYLCATSRDGSGANVLTFGAGSRLTVL.

This clonotype was seen repeatedly, ten times or more. CDR3 nucleotide sequence: TGTGCCAGCAGCTTACCAGGGTTTAATGAGCAGTTCTTC. Translation gives CASSLPGFNEQFF. The rearrangement joins TRBV7-9 to TRBJ2-1, with D maybe TRBD1 (5 bases). The CDR3 length is 13 residues. Germline assignment: CDR1 SEHNR and CDR2 FQNEAQ (reference sequence). The V end was cut by 2 bases, the J end by 7 bases, with 9 bases between.

This clonotype was found a few times. The chain couples TRBV2 to TRBJ2-7; D assignment may be TRBD1 or TRBD2 (5 bases each). V shed 8 bases and J shed 1 base, with 15 bases lying between them. CDR3 size: 14 residues. Germline-derived CDR1 and CDR2 are SNHLY and FYNNEI. The CDR3 nucleotides read TGTGCCAGCCCTCCGATCGGGGCATCCTACGAGCAGTACTTC. Encoded protein: CASPPIGASYEQYF.

The rearrangement uses TRBV2 and TRBJ2-5, with TRBD2 matching over 14 bases. Germline V gene data show CDR1 as SNHLY and CDR2 as FYNNEI. There are 16 residues in the CDR3. V dropped 10 bases and J dropped 1; count of bases not matched to a gene: 8. The CDR3 region has the DNA TGTGCCAACTCCGGGACTAGCGGGAGAAGCCAAGAGACCCAGTACTTC. This translates into CANSGTSGRSQETQYF.

A few counts support this clonotype. This rearrangement joins TRBV5-1 to TRBJ2-1, with D uncertain. CDR1 is SGHRS, CDR2 YFSETQ, per germline. V dropped 4 bases and J dropped 3 bases, with 11 bases sitting between them. The CDR3 covers 14 residues. The CDR3 loop is CASSPGDFYNEQFF. The CDR3 coding sequence is TGCGCCAGCAGCCCTGGCGACTTCTACAATGAGCAGTTCTTC.

Only a few counts were recorded for this clonotype. The V gene is TRBV29-1, the J gene TRBJ2-5; TRBD2 matches at 10 bases. The CDR3 runs 15 residues. V shed 5 bases, J shed 2 bases, and the junction held 8 bases outside the gene matches. Germline CDR1 is SQVTM and CDR2 is ANQGSEA. The CDR3 DNA reads TGCAGCGTTTATCTAGCGGGAGACCCACAAGAGACCCAGTACTTC. It yields the protein CSVYLAGDPQETQYF.

The sample holds a few counts of this clonotype. Written as DNA, the CDR3 is TGCAGTGCCCCAAAAGAGGACGGCCCCGGGCTAGCGGGAGTGTATGGCACAGATACGCAGTATTTT. Encoded protein: CSAPKEDGPGLAGVYGTDTQYF. The genes are TRBV20-1 and TRBJ2-3; 10 bases align to TRBD2. The length of the CDR3 is 22 residues. The germline V gene encodes CDR1 DFQATT and CDR2 SNEGSKA (reference sequence). The trim removed 6 bases at V and 1 base at J, leaving 28 bases unmatched.

At least ten counts were recorded for this clonotype. The genes are TRBV12-3 or TRBV12-4 and TRBJ1-6; D is ambiguous. V shed 5 bases and J shed 3 bases, with 11 bases lying between them. This CDR3 has 15 residues. The CDR3 reads CASSPPGRYNSPLHF. Here the CDR3 DNA reads TGTGCCAGCAGTCCTCCCGGCCGCTATAATTCACCCCTCCACTTT.

This clonotype was seen a handful of times. The chain uses TRBV11-2 and TRBJ2-1; D may be TRBD2 (5 bases). V was cut by 5 bases and J by 9 bases, with 17 bases left in between. Per germline, CDR1 SGHAT and CDR2 FQNNGV. This CDR3 spans 14 amino acids. In DNA, the CDR3 is TGTGCCAGCAGCGCCCCGTCGGGAACTGGTGAGCAGTTCTTC. Translation: CASSAPSGTGEQFF.

This clonotype has at least ten counts. This chain joins TRBV6-1 and TRBJ1-1; D not resolved. From germline, CDR1 is MNHNS and CDR2 SASEGT. V was shortened by 6 bases and J by 0 bases, with 17 bases between the two germline ends. The length of the CDR3 is 16 residues. DNA for the CDR3: TGTGCCAGCAGCTGGGAGAGCCGAATTTTGAACACTGAAGCTTTCTTT. Amino acid sequence: CASSWESRILNTEAFF.

This clonotype was counted only a few times. The genes are TRBV20-1 and TRBJ2-1; D gene ambiguous. The CDR3 loop spans 14 amino acids. V was cut by 4 bases and J by 6 bases, with 16 bases left in between. The germline V gene has CDR1 DFQATT and CDR2 SNEGSKA (reference sequence). The CDR3 DNA reads as TGCAGTGCTAAGAGACACAGATCCATCAATGAGCAGTTCTTC. Translation: CSAKRHRSINEQFF.

The genes are TRBV3-1 and TRBJ1-4; unclear D gene. The germline V and J ends were trimmed by 4 bases and 2 bases, with 8 bases remaining between them. This CDR3 spans 14 amino acids. Germline values: CDR1 LGHDT, CDR2 YNNKEL (reference sequence). CDR3 in DNA: TGTGCCAGCAGCCTTATGGGGACTAATGAAAAACTGTTTTTT. Protein product: CASSLMGTNEKLFF.

This clonotype has only a few counts. This chain joins TRBV7-2 and TRBJ2-3; D unclear. V dropped 4 bases and J dropped 4 bases, with 18 bases sitting between them. Germline assignment: CDR1 SGHTA and CDR2 FQGNSA. The CDR3 spans 16 residues. The CDR3 reads CASSYREPRMADTQYF. CDR3 sequence (DNA): TGTGCCAGCAGCTACAGAGAGCCCCGAATGGCAGATACGCAGTATTTT.

The rearrangement links TRBV7-2 to TRBJ2-1; D is ambiguous. There are 12 residues in the CDR3. V gave up 3 bases and J gave up 8 bases, with 8 bases separating them. The V gene's germline CDR1 is SGHTA and CDR2 FQGNSA. The CDR3 is CASSFDVHEQFF. In DNA, the CDR3 is TGTGCCAGCAGCTTTGACGTTCATGAGCAGTTCTTC.

This clonotype was recorded at least ten times. The rearrangement uses TRBV5-1 and TRBJ2-1; 14 bases are a match to TRBD2. With V trimmed by 5 bases and J by 7 bases, 8 bases remained unmatched. Germline CDR1 reads SGHRS; CDR2 reads YFSETQ. The CDR3 is 16 residues long. The CDR3 nucleotides are TGCGCCAGCAGTTTTAGACTAGCGGGAGGGCAGAATGAGCAGTTCTTC. Translated: CASSFRLAGGQNEQFF.

There are many counts of this clonotype. The chain uses TRBV29-1 and TRBJ2-7; D is unresolved. Trimming removed 4 bases from V and 1 base from J, with 5 bases in between. This CDR3 spans 11 amino acids. CDR1 is SQVTM and CDR2 is ANQGSEA in the germline V gene. In nucleotides, the CDR3 is TGCAGCGTTGTACGATCCTACGAGCAGTACTTC. Translation gives CSVVRSYEQYF.

The rearrangement uses TRBV7-8 and TRBJ1-4; TRBD1 aligns across 9 bases. The germline CDR1 and CDR2 sequences are SGHVS and FQNEAQ. The CDR3 consists of 14 residues. The trim removed 5 bases at V and 8 bases at J, leaving 6 bases unmatched. DNA for the CDR3: TGTGCCAGCAGCCCAGGGACAGGGAAAGAAAAACTGTTTTTT. Encoded protein: CASSPGTGKEKLFF. Complete variable domain (other parts from reference TRBV7-8 and TRBJ1-4): GAGVSQSPRYKVAKRGQDVALRCDPISGHVSLFWYQQALGQGPEFLTYFQNEAQLDKSGLPSDRFFAERPEGSVSTLKIQRTQQEDSAVYLCASSPGTGKEKLFFGSGTQLSVL.